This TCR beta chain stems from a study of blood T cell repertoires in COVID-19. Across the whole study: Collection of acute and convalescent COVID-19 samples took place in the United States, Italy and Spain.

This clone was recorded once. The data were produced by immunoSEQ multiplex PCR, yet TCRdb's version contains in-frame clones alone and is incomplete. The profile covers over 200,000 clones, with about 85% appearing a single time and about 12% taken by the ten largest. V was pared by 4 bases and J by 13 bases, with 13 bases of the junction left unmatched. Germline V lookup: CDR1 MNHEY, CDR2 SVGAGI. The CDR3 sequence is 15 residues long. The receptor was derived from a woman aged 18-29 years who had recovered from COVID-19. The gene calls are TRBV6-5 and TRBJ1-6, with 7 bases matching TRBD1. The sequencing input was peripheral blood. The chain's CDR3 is CASSSRDSRYGPLHF. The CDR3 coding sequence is TGTGCCAGCAGTTCCCGGGACAGCCGTTATGGCCCCCTCCACTTT.